In this sample, the clone carrying this T cell receptor (beta chain) turned up once. Source study methods: Scientists estimated how many nucleated cells there were by amplifying reference gene primers. Clones were read by immunoSEQ multiplex PCR, and TCRdb kept only the in-frame ones, dropping some. The V and J calls and clone size were taken over from that table, and D and trimming were inferred from the DNA. The data hold around 240,000 clones, with around 89% observed a single time. These data belong to a study of blood T cell repertoires in COVID-19. On the study more broadly: Acute and convalescent COVID-19 specimens originated in the United States, Italy and Spain. T cells, B-cell-depleted T cells, or PBMCs provided the cDNA or gDNA that served as material.

Germline V lookup: CDR1 MNHEY, CDR2 SVGAGI. This CDR3 has 12 amino acids. V gave up 7 bases and J gave up 0 bases, with 7 bases separating them. The chain links TRBV6-5 to TRBJ2-7; D not resolved. The receptor's source is a man aged 45-65 years who had been exposed to COVID-19. Sequencing input: PBMCs or T cells enriched from blood (not recorded which). The CDR3 protein is CASTGSSYEQYF. The DNA for the CDR3 is TGTGCCAGCACAGGTAGCTCCTACGAGCAGTACTTC.